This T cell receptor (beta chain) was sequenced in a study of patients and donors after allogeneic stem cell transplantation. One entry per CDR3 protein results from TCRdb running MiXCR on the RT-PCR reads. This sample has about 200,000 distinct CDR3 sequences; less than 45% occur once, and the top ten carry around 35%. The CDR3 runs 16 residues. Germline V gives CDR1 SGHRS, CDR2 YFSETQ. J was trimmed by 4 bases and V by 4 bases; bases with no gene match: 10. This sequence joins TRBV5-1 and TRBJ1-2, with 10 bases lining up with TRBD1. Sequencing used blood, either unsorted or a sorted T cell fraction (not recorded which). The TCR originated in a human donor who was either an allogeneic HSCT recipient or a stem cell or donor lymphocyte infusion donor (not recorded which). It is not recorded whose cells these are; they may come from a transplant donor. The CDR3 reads CASSVGQGREGYGYTF. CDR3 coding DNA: TGCGCCAGCAGCGTGGGACAGGGGAGAGAGGGCTATGGCTACACCTTC. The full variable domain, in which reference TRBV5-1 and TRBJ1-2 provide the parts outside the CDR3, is KAGVTQTPRYLIKTRGQQVTLSCSPISGHRSVSWYQQTPGQGLQFLFEYFSETQRNKGNFPGRFSGRQFSNSRSEMNVSTLELGDSALYLCASSVGQGREGYGYTFGSGTRLTVV.